This entry concerns a single TCR beta chain. The sample belongs to a study of blood T cell repertoires in COVID-19. Study details: Sample material is recorded as cDNA or gDNA derived from T cells, B-cell-depleted T cells, or PBMCs.

Original processing notes: Cell counts per sample came from amplifying reference gene primers. The assay was immunoSEQ multiplex PCR, and TCRdb's table has in-frame clones only and misses some. V, J and clone size derive from that table, while D and trimming were established from the DNA sequence. The sample lists approximately 200,000 clones, 85% to 95% occurring once. This TCR derives from a man aged 25 to 45 with COVID-19, enrolled during active disease. The sequencing sample was made of peripheral blood.

CDR3 DNA: TGTGCCTGGAATAGCGGGGGGACGAACACCGGGGAGCTGTTTTTT. It codes for CAWNSGGTNTGELFF. The rearrangement uses TRBV30 and TRBJ2-2; 10 bases match TRBD2. The CDR3 runs to 15 residues. Germline CDR1 GTSNPN, CDR2 SVGIG (reference sequence). Trimming at V came to 4 bases and at J to 0 bases, leaving 2 bases not matched to a gene. Looking up the rest from reference TRBV30 and TRBJ2-2 gives the full variable domain: SQTIHQWPATLVQPVGSPLSLECTVEGTSNPNLYWYRQAAGRGLQLLFYSVGIGQISSEVPQNLSASRPQDRQFILSSKKLLLSDSGFYLCAWNSGGTNTGELFFGEGSRLTVL.